This T cell receptor (beta chain) was retrieved from a study of blood T cell repertoires in COVID-19. Trimming took off 6 bases at V and 8 bases at J, with 19 bases between the two ends. The CDR3 is 14 residues long. Germline CDR1 and CDR2: SEHNR and FQNEAQ (reference sequence). Libraries were prepared by immunoSEQ multiplex PCR; TCRdb keeps only in-frame clonotypes and omits some of them. This table has over 350,000 clones, nearly 90% appearing once. The clonotype was recovered from a woman aged 18-35 years with acute COVID-19. The V call is TRBV7-9, the J call TRBJ1-1; tentative D call: TRBD1 (5 bases). What was sequenced was PBMCs or T cells enriched from blood (not recorded which). CDR3 in DNA: TGTGCCAGCAGACACCCCCAGGGTTATCTAGAAGCTTTCTTT. Residues: CASRHPQGYLEAFF.